A selection of T cell receptor beta chains follows, all from one sample in a study of CD8+ T cells in alopecia areata. Generated by immunoSEQ multiplex PCR, the TCRdb table keeps only in-frame clones and is missing some. The sample lists roughly 100,000 clones, approximately 90% occurring once. The specimen was CD8+ T cells sorted from blood, collected between weeks 30 and 35, from a patient treated with tofacitinib. These receptors were collected from a human donor with alopecia areata. The CDR3 runs from the conserved cysteine through the conserved F or W. A D gene is named only where the DNA matches it firmly. A clone size is listed for some rows: how often the clone was seen (once, few, many), or a class if it is expanded.

>.|.|TRBV30|TRBJ1-1
TGTGCCTGGGAAGGGTGGGGCGGGGACACTGAAGCTTTCTTT
CAWEGWGGDTEAFF
>.|TRBD1|TRBV19|TRBJ2-5
TGTGCCAGTGGCGGGACAGGGGCGATGGAGACCCAGTACTTC
CASGGTGAMETQYF
>.|TRBD2|TRBV19|TRBJ2-5
TGTGCCAGTAGTTCCACTAGCGGGAGGTACCAAGAGACCCAGTACTTC
CASSSTSGRYQETQYF
>.|.|TRBV9|TRBJ2-3
TGTGCCAGCAGCCCCCGTTCCTGGGAAACGCAGTATTTT
CASSPRSWETQYF
>.|.|TRBV19|TRBJ2-1
TGTGCCAGTAGTACGCCCAGAAGTGAGCAGTTCTTC
CASSTPRSEQFF
>.|.|TRBV7-7|TRBJ2-2
TGTGCCAGTTCAGGGAACCCCGGGGAGCTGTTTTTT
CASSGNPGELFF
>.|TRBD1|TRBV7-2|TRBJ2-1
TGTGCCAGCAGATCCGGGACAGGAGTCTCCTACAATGAGCAGTTCTTC
CASRSGTGVSYNEQFF
>.|.|TRBV7-9|TRBJ2-7
TGTGCCAGCAGCGTCGTAGCTTCACGAGCCGAGCAGTACTTC
CASSVVASRAEQYF
>.|.|TRBV9|TRBJ2-3
TGTGCCAGCAGCGTAGGGGCGGGGACTACAGATACGCAGTATTTT
CASSVGAGTTDTQYF
>.|.|TRBV5-4|TRBJ2-7
TGTGCCAGCAGCTTATGGGGAAACTCCTACGAGCAGTACTTC
CASSLWGNSYEQYF
>.|TRBD1|TRBV4-2|TRBJ2-7
TGTGCCAGCAGCCAAGTGTGGACAGGGTACGTCGAGCAGTACTTC
CASSQVWTGYVEQYF
>.|.|TRBV10-1|TRBJ2-3
TGCGCCAGCAGTGAGTCGACCCTAGTCGATACGCAGTATTTT
CASSESTLVDTQYF
>.|.|TRBV7-9|TRBJ2-2
TGTGCCAGCAAGACCCCTCAAGCGAACACCGGGGAGCTGTTTTTT
CASKTPQANTGELFF
>.|.|TRBV6-1|TRBJ2-7
TGTGCCAGCAGTGTTTTTGAGCAGTACTTC
CASSVFEQYF
>.|.|TRBV6-1|TRBJ1-2
TGTGCCAGCAGTGAAGCTTGGAACGGCTACACCTTC
CASSEAWNGYTF
>.|.|TRBV29-1|TRBJ2-6
TGCAGCGTTGAAGGGTCAGGGCCTGGGGCCAACGTCCTGACTTTC
CSVEGSGPGANVLTF
>.|.|TRBV5-1|TRBJ2-1
TGCGCCAGCAGCGCGAACAATGAGCAGTTCTTC
CASSANNEQFF
>.|.|TRBV11-2|TRBJ2-1
TGTGCCAGCAGCTCCTTCAGGGTATCGGACAATGAGCAGTTCTTC
CASSSFRVSDNEQFF
>once|.|TRBV10-3|TRBJ2-3
TGTGCCATCAGTGTTGCACAGGGCCGCACAGATACGCAGTATTTT
CAISVAQGRTDTQYF
>.|.|TRBV14|TRBJ2-1
TGTGCCAGCAGCCCCCGCTCCGGGGAGCAGTTCTTC
CASSPRSGEQFF
>.|.|TRBV29-1|TRBJ2-1
TGCAGCGTTGTCCTTGGAGGTGAGCAGTTCTTC
CSVVLGGEQFF
>.|.|TRBV4-1|TRBJ1-4
TGCGCCACCTCGGGCGGCGAAAAACTGTTTTTT
CATSGGEKLFF
>.|.|TRBV30|TRBJ1-1
TGTGCCTGGAGTGAGACAGGTTACACTGAAGCTTTCTTT
CAWSETGYTEAFF
>.|.|TRBV7-9|TRBJ2-5
TGTGCCAGCAGCTTTATCAAAGAGACCCAGTACTTC
CASSFIKETQYF
>once|.|TRBV7-9|TRBJ1-2
TGTGCCAGCAGCTTAGCGAAGTCGGAATGGCAGGGCTACACCTTC
CASSLAKSEWQGYTF